This T cell receptor beta chain was observed in a study of OX40 agonist ivuxolimab in advanced cancers. The repertoire was sequenced with immunoSEQ multiplex PCR; TCRdb's copy has only in-frame clones and lacks some. The sample records about 73,000 clones, more than 85% being singletons. Findings and limits, study-wide: Clonal expansion from baseline to week 6 occurred in both CD4+ and CD8+ T cells. Average numbers of expanded clones were greater in CD8+ T cells than in CD4+.

CDR1 and CDR2 from the germline V gene are GTSNPN and SVGIG (reference sequence). Unmatched junction bases numbered 1, after V lost 0 bases and J lost 6 bases. The CDR3 runs 13 residues. Regarding this clone: What it binds is unknown.

The input for sequencing was CD4+ or CD8+ T cells sorted from blood, taken in a trial of the OX40 agonist ivuxolimab. The sequence was obtained from an adult with an advanced solid tumor such as melanoma, head and neck, liver or kidney cancer. V and J are TRBV30 and TRBJ1-4; 7 bases are a match to TRBD1. Written as DNA, the CDR3 is TGTGCCTGGAGTGTGGGGACAGATGAAAAACTGTTTTTT. Translated, it gives CAWSVGTDEKLFF.